Each of the 30 T cell receptor beta chains below was sequenced from the same sample in a study of cytomegalovirus exposure and HLA in healthy donors. It was with 60 Vbeta and 13 Jbeta primers that the PCR ran. The table came from immunoSEQ multiplex PCR; TCRdb's copy has only in-frame clones and leaves some out. This table holds over 150,000 clones, around 80% found once. The specimen sequenced was PBMCs. Receptors were obtained from a man in his thirties or forties in good health and CMV-seronegative.

Comment on this clone: The junction departs from germline at one end; a sequencing error may be responsible. The genes are TRBV7-2 and TRBJ2-3; 9 bases are shared with TRBD2. CDR3 length: 13 amino acids. The V gene's germline CDR1 is SGHTA and CDR2 FQGNSA. The CDR3 region is CTSGYVGTDTQYF. The CDR3 nucleotides are TGCACTAGCGGGTATGTGGGCACAGATACGCAGTATTTT.

As concerns this clone: The identical CDR3 is also encoded by other nucleotide sequences in the sample. The chain employs TRBV7-9 and TRBJ2-7, with D tentatively TRBD1 (5 bases). CDR1 and CDR2 from the germline V gene are SEHNR and FQNEAQ (reference sequence). There are 13 residues in the CDR3. V lost 4 bases and J 3 bases, leaving 10 bases between the germline ends. The chain's CDR3 is CASSSRDSYEQYF. Here the CDR3 DNA reads TGTGCCAGCAGCTCGCGTGACAGCTACGAGCAGTACTTC.

The genes are TRBV6-4 and TRBJ2-3; the match to TRBD1 covers 11 bases. J gave up 4 bases and V 2 bases, and 2 bases lay outside the gene matches. The germline gives CDR1 MRHNA, CDR2 SNTAGT. The CDR3 spans 15 residues. The CDR3 region is CASSDRTGGADTQYF. The CDR3 nucleotides are TGTGCCAGCAGTGACAGGACAGGGGGCGCAGATACGCAGTATTTT.

The chain uses TRBV9 and TRBJ2-3; D gene ambiguous. The length of the CDR3 is 17 residues. Trimming removed 2 bases at V and 0 bases at J, with 16 bases between. Germline V gene data show CDR1 as SGDLS and CDR2 as YYNGEE. The CDR3 spells CASSVGAPRTSTDTQYF. In DNA, the CDR3 is TGTGCCAGCAGCGTCGGTGCGCCAAGAACTAGCACAGATACGCAGTATTTT.

The V gene is TRBV30, the J gene TRBJ1-4, with D possibly TRBD1 on 5 matching bases. This CDR3 spans 14 amino acids. V was pared by 5 bases and J by 6 bases, with 16 bases between. Germline V gene sequence: CDR1 GTSNPN, CDR2 SVGIG (reference sequence). Here the CDR3 DNA reads TGTGCCTGGGGGGCGTCCAGAGGCGATGAAAAACTGTTTTTT. Its protein product is CAWGASRGDEKLFF.

V gene TRBV2 combines with J gene TRBJ1-4; possibly TRBD1 for D (5 bases). V was shortened by 9 bases and J by 6 bases, with 20 bases between the two germline ends. Germline-derived CDR1 and CDR2 are SNHLY and FYNNEI. The CDR3 length is 15 residues. The CDR3, as DNA: TGTGCCAGTTTGGAGGGGAAATTGATCGATGAAAAACTGTTTTTT. Amino acid sequence: CASLEGKLIDEKLFF.

The rearrangement uses TRBV5-4 and TRBJ2-7; tentative D call: TRBD1 (5 bases). The V and J ends lost 4 bases and 7 bases respectively, with 15 bases between them. CDR1 and CDR2 (germline): SGHNT, YYREEE (reference sequence). The CDR3 spans 13 residues. CDR3 sequence reads: CASSVSGLREQYF. CDR3 coding DNA: TGTGCCAGCAGCGTTTCAGGGTTACGGGAGCAGTACTTC.

CDR3 DNA: TGTGCCAGCAGTTACTCGACCTGGGGACAGGAGACCCAGTACTTC. Translated, it gives CASSYSTWGQETQYF. This chain uses TRBV6-5 with TRBJ2-5, with 7 bases matching TRBD1. The germline V gene encodes CDR1 MNHEY and CDR2 SVGAGI. The CDR3 contains 15 residues. The V gene end was trimmed by 0 bases and the J gene end by 5 bases; junction bases not matched to a gene: 6.

V gene TRBV29-1 combines with J gene TRBJ2-3; D may be TRBD1 (6 bases). With 5 bases removed from V and 7 bases from J, the gap between germline ends came to 25 bases. Germline V lookup: CDR1 SQVTM, CDR2 ANQGSEA. The CDR3 consists of 16 residues. DNA for the CDR3: TGCAGCGTTCCCCGGGAAGGGGGACGTCGAGGAAATACGCAGTATTTT. It translates to CSVPREGGRRGNTQYF.

The rearrangement links TRBV10-3 to TRBJ2-3, with TRBD1 identical over 7 bases. The CDR3 has 15 amino acids. Trimming removed 0 bases from V and 2 bases from J; junction bases left unmatched: 2. The germline V gene has CDR1 ENHRY and CDR2 SYGVKD. The CDR3 bases are TGTGCCATCAGTGAGTCGGACAGGCCCACAGATACGCAGTATTTT. Translation gives CAISESDRPTDTQYF.

The chain uses TRBV30 and TRBJ2-5; TRBD1 agrees at 7 bases. The CDR3 covers 17 residues. Germline-derived CDR1 and CDR2 are GTSNPN and SVGIG (reference sequence). Trimming at V came to 0 bases and at J to 1 base, leaving 11 bases not matched to a gene. The CDR3 sequence is CAWSVRQGPRFQETQYF. The CDR3 DNA reads as TGTGCCTGGAGTGTACGACAGGGTCCGCGGTTCCAAGAGACCCAGTACTTC.

Worth noting for this clone: The junction departs from the called germline gene at one end, perhaps through a read error. The chain links TRBV5-1 to TRBJ1-4; weak D call: TRBD1 (5 bases). The CDR3 contains 15 residues. Germline-derived CDR1 and CDR2 are SGHRS and YFSETQ. CDR3 nucleotide sequence: TGCGCCAGCAGATTGGGGCAGGGAGGGACCGAAAAACTGTTTTTT. It yields the protein CASRLGQGGTEKLFF.

The chain is built from TRBV5-1 and TRBJ2-3; tentatively, D is TRBD2 (7 bases). The CDR3 sequence is 17 residues long. Trimming removed 2 bases from V and 2 bases from J, with 18 bases in between. Germline CDR1 SGHRS, CDR2 YFSETQ. The CDR3 nucleotides read TGCGCCAGCAGCTTATCACCTACGGGGGGCTCCACAGATACGCAGTATTTT. This encodes CASSLSPTGGSTDTQYF.

The J gene is TRBJ2-7, the V gene TRBV7-7; 8 nucleotides line up with TRBD1. The CDR3 loop spans 13 amino acids. Trimming removed 3 bases from V and 6 bases from J; junction bases left unmatched: 4. The germline V gene has CDR1 SSHAT and CDR2 FNYEAQ (reference sequence). The CDR3 reads CASSLDRVGEQYF. The CDR3 coding sequence is TGTGCCAGCAGCTTGGACAGGGTGGGCGAGCAGTACTTC.

This chain connects TRBV9 to TRBJ1-2; D possibly corresponds to TRBD1 (6 bases). CDR3 length: 14 amino acids. The V end was cut by 2 bases, the J end by 6 bases, with 14 bases between. Germline CDR1 reads SGDLS; CDR2 reads YYNGEE. The CDR3 spells CASSVTGREDGYTF. The CDR3 DNA sequence: TGTGCCAGCAGCGTCACAGGGAGGGAGGATGGCTACACCTTC. The full variable domain, rest sourced from reference TRBV9 and TRBJ1-2, is DSGVTQTPKHLITATGQRVTLRCSPRSGDLSVYWYQQSLDQGLQFLIQYYNGEERAKGNILERFSAQQFPDLHSELNLSSLELGDSALYFCASSVTGREDGYTFGSGTRLTVV.

This clone was seen a handful of times. This chain links TRBV7-9 with TRBJ2-5, with D possibly matching TRBD2 (5 bases). Looked up from germline, CDR1 is SEHNR and CDR2 is FQNEAQ (reference sequence). Trimming removed 2 bases from V and 1 base from J, with 11 bases in between. The CDR3 runs 15 residues. CDR3 DNA: TGTGCCAGCAGCTTAAGCGGTTTACCCCAAGAGACCCAGTACTTC. It encodes CASSLSGLPQETQYF.

As concerns this clone: Germline is not matched at one junction end, which may reflect a read error. This chain joins TRBV4-1 and TRBJ2-3; a weak D match, TRBD2 (6 bases). Germline CDR1 is MGHRA and CDR2 is YSYEKL. The CDR3 sequence is 16 residues long. CDR3: CASTQERTTSTDTQYF. The CDR3 bases are TGCGCCAGCACCCAAGAAAGGACTACCAGCACAGATACGCAGTATTTT.

The V call is TRBV5-1, the J call TRBJ1-1; no reliable D call. The length of the CDR3 is 13 residues. V was shortened by 0 bases and J by 5 bases, with 8 bases between the two germline ends. Germline V lookup: CDR1 SGHRS, CDR2 YFSETQ. In nucleotides, the CDR3 is TGCGCCAGCAGCTTGGATGGGAGGACTGAAGCTTTCTTT. The encoded protein is CASSLDGRTEAFF.

The rearrangement joins TRBV7-2 to TRBJ2-1; 8 bases line up with TRBD2. Trimming took 4 bases from V and 2 from J; bases not matched to a gene: 1. The germline V gene has CDR1 SGHTA and CDR2 FQGNSA. This CDR3 spans 14 amino acids. The CDR3 loop is CASSSGLAYNEQFF. CDR3 bases: TGTGCCAGCAGCTCGGGACTAGCCTACAATGAGCAGTTCTTC.

The V gene is TRBV30, the J gene TRBJ1-1; D not resolved. Germline values: CDR1 GTSNPN, CDR2 SVGIG (reference sequence). The CDR3 has 12 amino acids. The V end was cut by 4 bases, the J end by 5 bases, with 11 bases between. Here the CDR3 DNA reads TGTGCCTGGAACCTCGGGGAAACTGAAGCTTTCTTT. Encoded protein: CAWNLGETEAFF.

This chain links TRBV4-3 with TRBJ1-5; 8 bases map to TRBD1. This CDR3 region has 15 residues. The ends lost 4 bases at V and 6 bases at J; junction bases unmatched: 8. In germline, CDR1 is LGHNA, CDR2 YSLEER. The CDR3 reads CASSPSWQGAQPQHF. The DNA of the CDR3 is TGCGCCAGCAGCCCCTCGTGGCAGGGGGCTCAGCCCCAGCATTTT.

This chain links TRBV5-5 with TRBJ1-1; D perhaps matches TRBD1 (5 bases). CDR3 length: 17 amino acids. Trimming took 0 bases from V and 1 from J, leaving 16 bases between them. Germline V gene data show CDR1 as SGHKS and CDR2 as YYEKEE (reference sequence). The CDR3 region has the DNA TGTGCCAGCAGCTTGGGCCGACTTCAGGGCTCGAACACTGAAGCTTTCTTT. It codes for CASSLGRLQGSNTEAFF.

This chain uses TRBV28 with TRBJ2-7; 12 bases fit TRBD2. After removal of 4 bases from V and 3 bases from J, the junction contained 1 base not matched to a gene. The CDR3 sequence is 14 residues long. CDR1 MDHEN and CDR2 SYDVKM come from the germline V gene. The CDR3 coding sequence is TGTGCCAGCAGTTCACTAGCGGGAGGCTACGAGCAGTACTTC. Translation gives CASSSLAGGYEQYF.

The J gene is TRBJ2-7, the V gene TRBV30, with TRBD1 as a possible D gene (5 bases). CDR3 size: 11 residues. Trimming cost V 4 bases and J 3 bases, with 7 bases left between them. Per germline, CDR1 GTSNPN and CDR2 SVGIG (reference sequence). DNA of the CDR3: TGTGCCTGGATCGACAGCTACGAGCAGTACTTC. It codes for CAWIDSYEQYF.

V usage is TRBV15 and J usage is TRBJ2-5; 10 bases are shared with TRBD2. V gave up 7 bases and J gave up 5 bases; unmatched junction bases: 10. The CDR3 runs 15 residues. CDR1 LNHNV and CDR2 YYDKDF come from the germline V gene (reference sequence). The CDR3 loop is CATTTRLAGRETQYF. CDR3 coding DNA: TGTGCCACCACTACAAGACTAGCGGGCCGGGAGACCCAGTACTTC.

The rearrangement links TRBV4-3 to TRBJ2-3; 11 bases map to TRBD2. This CDR3 contains 18 residues. V shed 0 bases and J 2 bases; nucleotides not matched to a gene: 7. From germline, CDR1 is LGHNA and CDR2 YSLEER. CDR3 DNA sequence: TGCGCCAGCAGCCAAGATCTGGCTAGCGGGGGGTTCACAGATACGCAGTATTTT. It yields the protein CASSQDLASGGFTDTQYF.

The chain combines TRBV5-4 with TRBJ2-5, with D maybe TRBD2 (6 bases). The end of the DNA aligns better with TRBJ2-7, so the J call may be wrong. In germline, CDR1 is SGHNT, CDR2 YYREEE (reference sequence). CDR3 size: 14 residues. The CDR3, as DNA: TGTGCCAGCAGCGGGGCGGGGCTATTCTACGAGCAGTACTTC. Translated, it gives CASSGAGLFYEQYF.

J is TRBJ1-1 and V is TRBV4-1, with 10 bases fitting TRBD1. V lost 3 bases and J lost 1; bases outside the gene matches: 2. CDR1 is MGHRA and CDR2 is YSYEKL in the germline V gene. This CDR3 has 15 residues. The DNA for the CDR3 is TGCGCCAGCAGCCAGGGGGACAGGGGGAACACTGAAGCTTTCTTT. It is translated as CASSQGDRGNTEAFF.

The CDR3: CASSRLAGDNEQFF. DNA of the CDR3: TGTGCCAGCAGCCGACTAGCGGGAGACAATGAGCAGTTCTTC. The chain joins TRBV6-5 to TRBJ2-1, with TRBD2 matching over 12 bases. Germline V lookup: CDR1 MNHEY, CDR2 SVGAGI. Trimming cost V 6 bases and J 5 bases; bases outside gene matches: 2. The CDR3 spans 14 residues.

This clone came up a few times. V gene TRBV27 combines with J gene TRBJ1-4, with TRBD1 identical over 10 bases. Trimming cost V 6 bases and J 3 bases; bases outside gene matches: 7. The CDR3 is 16 residues long. In germline, CDR1 is MNHEY, CDR2 SMNVEV (reference sequence). The CDR3 protein is CASRDRGSIANEKLFF. CDR3 DNA: TGTGCCAGCAGGGACAGGGGGTCCATAGCTAATGAAAAACTGTTTTTT.